The 28 T cell receptor beta chains listed next were all sequenced from one sample in a study of blood T cell repertoires in COVID-19. The repertoire was sequenced with immunoSEQ multiplex PCR; TCRdb's copy has only in-frame clones and lacks some. The profile shows roughly 150,000 clones, approximately 85% of them singletons. Input material: peripheral blood. Every receptor here comes from a man aged 60-69 years with active or convalescent COVID-19.

The rearrangement links TRBV3-1 (or the pseudogene TRBV3-2) to TRBJ2-3, with TRBD2 matching over 11 bases. Trimming took 1 base from V and 0 from J; bases not matched to a gene: 9. Germline loops: CDR1 LGHDT, CDR2 YNNKEL (reference sequence). The CDR3 totals 19 residues. In nucleotides, the CDR3 is TGTGCCAGCAGCCAAGGGTTTAGCGGGGGGGGATTTAGCACAGATACGCAGTATTTT. Translated: CASSQGFSGGGFSTDTQYF.

This clone was recorded at least ten times. The chain couples TRBV14 to TRBJ1-6; TRBD1 agrees at 9 bases. The CDR3 is 16 amino acids. The V gene's germline CDR1 is SGHDN and CDR2 FVKESK. V trimming: 4 bases; J trimming: 9 bases; junction bases outside the gene matches: 10. CDR3 region: CASSLGQGSFSSPLHF. The CDR3 coding sequence is TGTGCCAGCAGCCTGGGACAGGGAAGTTTTAGTTCACCCCTCCACTTT.

V and J are TRBV14 and TRBJ1-6; TRBD1 is a possible D gene (6 bases). Per germline, CDR1 SGHDN and CDR2 FVKESK. This CDR3 spans 13 amino acids. Between the trimmed V and J ends, which lost 8 bases and 2 bases, there was a span of 7 bases. This chain's CDR3 is CASGGAYNSPLHF. DNA for the CDR3: TGTGCCAGCGGGGGCGCCTATAATTCACCCCTCCACTTT.

V usage is TRBV3-1 (or the pseudogene TRBV3-2) and J usage is TRBJ2-5, with TRBD2 matching 9 bases. Germline values: CDR1 LGHDT, CDR2 YNNKEL (reference sequence). CDR3 length equals 13 residues. J was trimmed by 4 bases and V by 6 bases; bases with no gene match: 3. CDR3 protein: CASRGTSPETQYF. DNA for the CDR3: TGTGCCAGCAGGGGGACTAGCCCAGAGACCCAGTACTTC.

The rearrangement uses TRBV6-4 and TRBJ2-3, with D maybe TRBD1 (6 bases). CDR1 is MRHNA and CDR2 is SNTAGT in the germline V gene. There are 14 residues in the CDR3. The germline V and J ends were trimmed by 5 bases and 0 bases, with 9 bases remaining between them. The CDR3 coding sequence is TGTGCCAGCAGTCCCGGACAGAGCACAGATACGCAGTATTTT. Translated, it gives CASSPGQSTDTQYF.

This clone has only a few counts. The CDR3 here is CATQGSYETQYF. In DNA form, the CDR3 reads TGTGCTACACAGGGTAGTTACGAGACCCAGTACTTC. The J gene is TRBJ2-5, the V gene TRBV18; D is perhaps TRBD1 (6 bases). CDR3 length: 12 residues. Germline CDR1 is KGHSH and CDR2 is LQKENI.

This chain joins TRBV6-1 and TRBJ2-2; possible D gene TRBD1, 7 bases. CDR1 is MNHNS and CDR2 is SASEGT in the germline V gene. The CDR3 contains 17 residues. The V end lost 2 bases, the J end lost 4 bases, and 17 bases lay between the germline ends. Here the CDR3 DNA reads TGTGCCAGCAGTGAACTAGCAGGGGGGCCCCCCACCGGGGAGCTGTTTTTT. Protein: CASSELAGGPPTGELFF.

J is TRBJ1-4 and V is TRBV19; TRBD1 agrees at 7 bases. Germline CDR1 and CDR2: LNHDA and SQIVND (reference sequence). The V segment lost 5 bases and the J segment 7 bases; nucleotides outside the gene matches: 10. The CDR3 consists of 15 residues. The CDR3 DNA sequence: TGTGCCAGTAGTTCCCAAGACAGGGAAGGTGAAAAACTGTTTTTT. Protein: CASSSQDREGEKLFF.

J is TRBJ2-7 and V is TRBV3-1 (or the pseudogene TRBV3-2); the match to TRBD2 covers 9 bases. Germline-derived CDR1 and CDR2 are LGHDT and YNNKEL (reference sequence). The V and J ends lost 2 bases and 1 base, in that order; junction bases with no gene match: 3. The CDR3 covers 15 residues. The CDR3 spells CASSQTTSGSYEQYF. DNA for the CDR3: TGTGCCAGCAGCCAAACGACTAGCGGTTCCTACGAGCAGTACTTC.

V gene TRBV5-1 combines with J gene TRBJ2-1, with D unclear. V was clipped by 0 bases and J by 4 bases, with 11 bases between them. Germline values: CDR1 SGHRS, CDR2 YFSETQ. The CDR3 totals 15 residues. The CDR3 region has the DNA TGCGCCAGCAGCTTGGTACAGCCGATATACAATGAGCAGTTCTTC. It specifies CASSLVQPIYNEQFF.

The chain uses TRBV3-1 (or the pseudogene TRBV3-2) and TRBJ2-7; 7 positions match TRBD1. V was pared by 3 bases and J by 2 bases, with 4 bases of the junction left unmatched. The CDR3 totals 14 residues. Germline loops: CDR1 LGHDT, CDR2 YNNKEL (reference sequence). The CDR3 spells CASSHGQGAYEQYF. The CDR3 DNA follows: TGTGCCAGCAGCCATGGGCAGGGGGCCTACGAGCAGTACTTC.

In its sample, this clone was seen a few times. Relative to the germline gene, one junction end is altered; a read error may explain this. This chain connects TRBV19 to TRBJ2-1; 13 bases align to TRBD2. The V gene's germline CDR1 is LNHDA and CDR2 SQIVND (reference sequence). The CDR3 totals 17 residues. The CDR3 region has the DNA TGTGCCAGCAGTAGTAGGACTAGCGGGAGATCCTACAATGAGCAGTTCTTC. This sequence encodes CASSSRTSGRSYNEQFF.

The table lists this clone with a few counts. V and J are TRBV27 and TRBJ2-1; D is uncertain. The CDR3 sequence is 15 residues long. Between the trimmed V and J ends, which lost 4 bases and 1 base, there was a span of 11 bases. Germline assignment: CDR1 MNHEY and CDR2 SMNVEV (reference sequence). The CDR3 DNA sequence: TGTGCCAGCAGTTCCCTTTACAGTTCCTACAATGAGCAGTTCTTC. It encodes CASSSLYSSYNEQFF.

This chain links TRBV4-2 with TRBJ1-3, with D uncertain. The V and J ends lost 0 bases and 0 bases respectively, with 12 bases between them. The CDR3 consists of 17 residues. Per the germline V gene, CDR1 is LGHNA and CDR2 is YNFKEQ. CDR3: CASSQEYSLYSGNTIYF. As DNA, the CDR3 is TGTGCCAGCAGCCAAGAATACAGCCTTTACTCTGGAAACACCATATATTTT.

This clone was seen a few times. The chain links TRBV5-5 to TRBJ1-1; D might be TRBD1 (5 bases). Trimming cost V 1 base and J 7 bases, with 20 bases left between them. The CDR3 contains 16 residues. Germline CDR1 and CDR2: SGHKS and YYEKEE (reference sequence). The CDR3 protein is CASSLLAGWGVGEAFF. For the CDR3, the DNA is TGTGCCAGCAGCTTGTTGGCGGGTTGGGGGGTCGGTGAAGCTTTCTTT.

The rearrangement links TRBV5-1 to TRBJ2-7, with D possibly TRBD1 on 5 matching bases. Trimming stripped 6 bases from V and 2 bases from J, with 21 bases between. CDR1 is SGHRS, CDR2 YFSETQ, per germline. The CDR3 loop spans 16 amino acids. CDR3 sequence: CASKGGGAFGPYEQYF. The CDR3 DNA is TGCGCCAGCAAAGGTGGTGGGGCCTTTGGACCCTACGAGCAGTACTTC.

The V gene is TRBV3-1 (or the pseudogene TRBV3-2), the J gene TRBJ1-1; no definite D call. CDR3 length equals 15 residues. Germline V CDR1 and CDR2: LGHDT, YNNKEL (reference sequence). Trimming pared 0 bases from V and 4 bases from J, leaving 12 bases between. The CDR3 sequence: CASSQEGGGGTEAFF. DNA for the CDR3: TGTGCCAGCAGCCAAGAAGGAGGTGGCGGCACTGAAGCTTTCTTT.

This clone turned up a few times. This chain joins TRBV10-3 and TRBJ2-3; 7 bases line up with TRBD2. This CDR3 is built from 14 residues. Looked up from germline, CDR1 is ENHRY and CDR2 is SYGVKD. V lost 7 bases to trimming and J lost 4 bases; unmatched junction nucleotides: 8. This chain's CDR3 is CAIKAGDRSDTQYF. For the CDR3, the DNA is TGTGCCATCAAGGCGGGAGATCGATCAGATACGCAGTATTTT.

The J gene is TRBJ1-5, the V gene TRBV28; 9 nucleotides match TRBD1. Germline V gives CDR1 MDHEN, CDR2 SYDVKM. There are 15 residues in the CDR3. V gave up 7 bases and J gave up 4 bases; unmatched junction bases: 8. In nucleotides, the CDR3 is TGTGCCAGCATTTCGCCCGGGACAGGGAATCAGCCCCAGCATTTT. Translation gives CASISPGTGNQPQHF.

The chain carries TRBV11-2 and TRBJ1-4; 10 bases agree with TRBD1. V trimming: 8 bases; J trimming: 6 bases; junction bases outside the gene matches: 6. The germline V gene has CDR1 SGHAT and CDR2 FQNNGV. The length of the CDR3 is 14 residues. The CDR3 loop reads CASSTGQGYEKLFF. CDR3 coding DNA: TGTGCCAGCTCGACGGGACAGGGGTATGAAAAACTGTTTTTT.

The chain employs TRBV2 and TRBJ1-1; 9 nucleotides align to TRBD1. J lost 10 bases, V lost 5 bases, and 11 bases had no gene match. This CDR3 spans 14 amino acids. CDR1 is SNHLY, CDR2 FYNNEI, per germline. This CDR3 reads CASSRGQGNNGAFF. For the CDR3, the DNA is TGTGCCAGCAGTAGGGGACAGGGTAATAATGGAGCTTTCTTT. Supplemented by reference TRBV2 and TRBJ1-1, the full variable domain reads EPEVTQTPSHQVTQMGQEVILRCVPISNHLYFYWYRQILGQKVEFLVSFYNNEISEKSEIFDDQFSVERPDGSNFTLKIRSTKLEDSAMYFCASSRGQGNNGAFFGQGTRLTVV.

The V gene is TRBV2, the J gene TRBJ2-1; perhaps TRBD1 as D (5 bases). V lost 0 bases to trimming and J lost 12 bases, with 15 bases between them. The V gene's germline CDR1 is SNHLY and CDR2 FYNNEI. The CDR3 is made up of 14 amino acids. The CDR3 DNA follows: TGTGCCAGCAGTGAAGCGCTACTATCAAGGGGGCAGTTCTTC. It yields the protein CASSEALLSRGQFF. Looking up the rest from reference TRBV2 and TRBJ2-1 gives the full variable domain: EPEVTQTPSHQVTQMGQEVILRCVPISNHLYFYWYRQILGQKVEFLVSFYNNEISEKSEIFDDQFSVERPDGSNFTLKIRSTKLEDSAMYFCASSEALLSRGQFFGPGTRLTVL.

This sequence joins TRBV28 and TRBJ1-5; 8 bases map to TRBD1. CDR3 length: 15 amino acids. The ends lost 3 bases at V and 11 bases at J; junction bases unmatched: 12. From germline, CDR1 is MDHEN and CDR2 SYDVKM. CDR3 region: CASSFWDRPLAAQHF. CDR3 nucleotide sequence: TGTGCCAGCAGTTTTTGGGACAGGCCTTTGGCGGCCCAGCATTTT.

The chain links TRBV28 to TRBJ1-4; tentative D call: TRBD1 (5 bases). Between the trimmed V and J ends, which lost 6 bases and 6 bases, there was a span of 17 bases. CDR1 and CDR2 from the germline V gene are MDHEN and SYDVKM. The CDR3 has 15 amino acids. The CDR3 sequence: CASSPSGGGDEKLFF. The CDR3 DNA sequence: TGTGCCAGCAGCCCAAGCGGGGGGGGAGATGAAAAACTGTTTTTT.

The chain recombines TRBV6-1 with TRBJ1-3; D remains ambiguous. This CDR3 is built from 14 residues. Germline V gene sequence: CDR1 MNHNS, CDR2 SASEGT. V was clipped by 2 bases and J by 4 bases, with 9 bases between them. For the CDR3, the DNA is TGTGCCAGCAGTGAAATCCCGGAGGGAAACACCATATATTTT. Protein: CASSEIPEGNTIYF.

This clone was counted a single time. This chain uses TRBV5-1 with TRBJ1-4, with D tentatively TRBD1 (5 bases). This CDR3 comprises 16 residues. The germline gives CDR1 SGHRS, CDR2 YFSETQ. V was clipped by 0 bases and J by 6 bases, with 15 bases between them. CDR3 protein: CASSLAGGVADEKLFF. CDR3 sequence (DNA): TGCGCCAGCAGCTTGGCCGGAGGGGTTGCGGATGAAAAACTGTTTTTT.

The chain employs TRBV4-2 and TRBJ2-5; 15 nucleotides line up with TRBD2. The V gene's germline CDR1 is LGHNA and CDR2 YNFKEQ. The CDR3 is made up of 18 amino acids. With V trimmed by 2 bases and J by 5 bases, 9 bases remained unmatched. In DNA form, the CDR3 reads TGTGCCAGCAGCCAACAACCGGGACTAGCGGGAGGTGGTGAGACCCAGTACTTC. Encoded protein: CASSQQPGLAGGGETQYF.

The chain carries TRBV7-6 and TRBJ1-4; possible D gene TRBD1, 6 bases. The CDR3 totals 14 residues. Trimming cost V 5 bases and J 6 bases, with 13 bases left between them. Germline V gives CDR1 SGHVS, CDR2 FNYEAQ. CDR3 nucleotide sequence: TGTGCCAGCAGCCCGGGGGGCAGGGATGAAAAACTGTTTTTT. It yields the protein CASSPGGRDEKLFF.